The entry below gives a single TCR beta chain sequence along with its context. Its antigen is not yet known. Base qualities are not at hand, and no much larger clone is one base apart. The immunoSEQ Assay, a bias-controlled multiplex PCR, was used to amplify TCRbeta CDR3 regions from genomic DNA. As for the authors' bioinformatics: Within the assay, amplification of reference gene primers was used to estimate how many nucleated cells each sample contained. Sequence reads were collapsed and filtered to measure the absolute abundance of every unique TCRbeta CDR3 rearrangement. For each sample, productive Simpson clonality was calculated as the square root of Simpson's diversity index over productive rearrangements. The table was pulled from immuneACCESS by TCRdb, which kept in-frame rearrangements only. Such tables lose some clones; where checked, under half of the loss comes from unresolved V genes, and the rest has no known cause. The V and J calls and the clone size are those of that table, but D and trimming were determined from the DNA. This sample has over 150,000 clones in its table, and around 80% of those were observed once. The top ten hold approximately 3% of the sample.

These data come from a study of blood T cell repertoires in COVID-19 (dated by TCRdb to between 2020 and 2021). For the study in its entirety: Samples from collaborators originated in the United States, Italy and Spain and spanned both the acute and convalescent phases of COVID-19. The prospective study material was composed of cDNA or gDNA derived from T cells, B-cell-depleted T cells, or PBMCs. Deeply sampled blood TCRbeta repertoires from subjects exposed to, actively infected with, or recovered from COVID-19 were included in the dataset. The repertoires were made available in a free public database intended to serve as a resource for research on the immune response to SARS-CoV-2. Samples came from the ongoing ImmuneRACE study (first 160 participants) plus 1,254 subjects from 6 global collaborators. Sample metadata almost always included a de-identified subject ID, COVID-19 status, age in years and sex. Where available, HLA class I and class II types were obtained from metadata supplied by the sample provider rather than from assay-based typing.

Enrolling through a virtual design, the prospective study's participants ranged in age from roughly 18 to 90 years and lived across some 23 United States geographic areas. Cohort assignment in the prospective study relied on participant-reported clinical history from a screening survey and a study questionnaire. For ImmuneRACE Cohort 3, a participant was defined as recovered based on two consecutive negative NP/OP PCR tests, clearance by a healthcare professional, or resolution of symptoms. In the prospective study, mobile phlebotomists collected whole blood, serum and a nasopharyngeal or oropharyngeal swab from each participant. Over a 2-month period, participants in the prospective study had the option of providing additional blood draws and questionnaires. Before DNA extraction, blood samples from the prospective study were shipped at room temperature or frozen. Beyond this particular receptor, the publication reports: How much clinical and demographic metadata was included differed by source and by participant, and the metadata was provided uncurated.

Clipping removes 3 bases from V and 6 bases from J, with 13 as the unmatched junction base count. The germline V gene gives CDR1 as KGHSH and CDR2 as LQKENI. The CDR3 measures 16 amino acids from cysteine to phenylalanine. The DNA shown is the 48-base CDR3, in frame from base 1. Recombination linked TRBV18 to TRBJ1-2; 7 central nucleotides agree with TRBD1. This clonotype originated in a woman in her fifties or sixties who had recovered from COVID-19. The sample taken for sequencing was PBMCs or T cells enriched from blood (not recorded which). The sequence in DNA is TGTGCCAGCTCACCCGCCGTTTCCGGGACAGAGAATGGCTACACCTTC. The translation is CASSPAVSGTENGYTF.